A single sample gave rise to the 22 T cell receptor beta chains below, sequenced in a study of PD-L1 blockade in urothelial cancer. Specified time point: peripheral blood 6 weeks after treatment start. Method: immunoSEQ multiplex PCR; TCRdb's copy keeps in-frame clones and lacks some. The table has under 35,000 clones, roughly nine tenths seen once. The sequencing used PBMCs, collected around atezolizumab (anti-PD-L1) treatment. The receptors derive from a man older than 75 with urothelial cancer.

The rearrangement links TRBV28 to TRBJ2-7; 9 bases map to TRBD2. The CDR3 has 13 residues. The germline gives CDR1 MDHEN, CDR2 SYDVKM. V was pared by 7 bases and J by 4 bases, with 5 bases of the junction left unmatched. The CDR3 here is CASNRSGRYEQYF. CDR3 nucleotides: TGTGCCAGCAACCGTAGCGGGAGATACGAGCAGTACTTC.

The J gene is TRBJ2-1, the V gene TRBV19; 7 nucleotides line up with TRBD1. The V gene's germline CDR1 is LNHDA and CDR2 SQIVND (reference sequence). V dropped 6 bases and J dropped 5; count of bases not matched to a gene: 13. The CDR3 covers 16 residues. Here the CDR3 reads CASSGTSGTDNNEQFF. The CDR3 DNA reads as TGTGCCAGTAGCGGGACCTCCGGGACAGACAACAATGAGCAGTTCTTC.

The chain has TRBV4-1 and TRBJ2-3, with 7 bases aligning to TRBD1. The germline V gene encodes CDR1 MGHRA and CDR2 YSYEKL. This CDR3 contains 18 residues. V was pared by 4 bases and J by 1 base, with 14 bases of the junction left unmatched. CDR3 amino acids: CASSRQPPGQTRTDTQYF. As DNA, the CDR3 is TGCGCCAGCAGCCGCCAACCGCCGGGACAGACTCGCACAGATACGCAGTATTTT.

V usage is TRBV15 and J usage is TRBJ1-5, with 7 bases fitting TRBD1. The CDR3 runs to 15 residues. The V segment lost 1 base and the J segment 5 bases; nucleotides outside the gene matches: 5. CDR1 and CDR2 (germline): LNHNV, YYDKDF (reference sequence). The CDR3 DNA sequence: TGTGCCACCAGCAGAGCACAGGGGAAGGATCAGCCCCAGCATTTT. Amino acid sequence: CATSRAQGKDQPQHF.

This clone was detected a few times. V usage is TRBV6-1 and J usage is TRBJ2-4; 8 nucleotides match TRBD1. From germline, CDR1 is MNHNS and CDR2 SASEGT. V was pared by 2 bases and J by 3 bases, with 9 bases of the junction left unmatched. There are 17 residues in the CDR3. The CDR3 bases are TGTGCCAGCAGTGAATTAGGCAGGGGGCAGGGCAAAAACATTCAGTACTTC. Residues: CASSELGRGQGKNIQYF.

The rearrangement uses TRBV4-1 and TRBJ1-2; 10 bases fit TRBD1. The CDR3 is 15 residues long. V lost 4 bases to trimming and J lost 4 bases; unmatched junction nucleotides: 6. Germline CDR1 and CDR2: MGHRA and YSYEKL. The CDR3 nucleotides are TGCGCCAGCAGCCCCGCGACAGGGGGCGGCTATGGCTACACCTTC. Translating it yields CASSPATGGGYGYTF.

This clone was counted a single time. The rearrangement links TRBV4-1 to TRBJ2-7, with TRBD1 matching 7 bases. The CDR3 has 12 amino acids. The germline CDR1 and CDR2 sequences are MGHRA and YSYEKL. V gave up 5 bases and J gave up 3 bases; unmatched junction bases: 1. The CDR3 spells CASSRTGYEQYF. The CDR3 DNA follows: TGCGCCAGCAGCAGGACAGGCTACGAGCAGTACTTC.

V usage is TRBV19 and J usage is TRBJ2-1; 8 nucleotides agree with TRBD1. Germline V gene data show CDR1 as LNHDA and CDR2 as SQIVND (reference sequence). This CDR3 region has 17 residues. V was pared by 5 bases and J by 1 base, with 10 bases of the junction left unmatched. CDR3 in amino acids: CASSSTLDRESYNEQFF. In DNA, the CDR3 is TGTGCCAGTAGTTCCACCTTGGACAGGGAGTCCTACAATGAGCAGTTCTTC.

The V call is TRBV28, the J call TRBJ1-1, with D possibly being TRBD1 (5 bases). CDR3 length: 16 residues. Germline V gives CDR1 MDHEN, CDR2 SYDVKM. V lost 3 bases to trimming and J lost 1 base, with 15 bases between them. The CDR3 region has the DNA TGTGCCAGCAGTTTTGGGTTAGGACAACCGAACACTGAAGCTTTCTTT. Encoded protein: CASSFGLGQPNTEAFF.

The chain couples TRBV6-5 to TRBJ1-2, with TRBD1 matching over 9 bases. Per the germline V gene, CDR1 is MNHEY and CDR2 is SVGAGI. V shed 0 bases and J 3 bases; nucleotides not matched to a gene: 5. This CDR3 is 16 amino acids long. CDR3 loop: CASSYSRQGGDYGYTF. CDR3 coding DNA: TGTGCCAGCAGTTACTCGCGACAGGGGGGTGACTATGGCTACACCTTC.

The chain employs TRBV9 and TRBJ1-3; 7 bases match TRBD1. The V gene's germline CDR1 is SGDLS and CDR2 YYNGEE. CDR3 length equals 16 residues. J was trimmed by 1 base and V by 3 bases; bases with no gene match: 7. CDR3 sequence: CASSETQGWSGNTIYF. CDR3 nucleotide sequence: TGTGCCAGCAGCGAAACACAGGGGTGGTCTGGAAACACCATATATTTT.

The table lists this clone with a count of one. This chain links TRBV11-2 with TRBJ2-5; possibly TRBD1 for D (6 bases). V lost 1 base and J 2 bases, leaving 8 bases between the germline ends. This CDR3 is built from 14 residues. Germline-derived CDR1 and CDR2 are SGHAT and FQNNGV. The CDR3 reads CASSLVGGQETQYF. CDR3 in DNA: TGTGCCAGCAGCTTAGTAGGGGGACAAGAGACCCAGTACTTC. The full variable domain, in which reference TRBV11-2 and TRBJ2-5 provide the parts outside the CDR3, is EAGVAQSPRYKIIEKRQSVAFWCNPISGHATLYWYQQILGQGPKLLIQFQNNGVVDDSQLPKDRFSAERLKGVDSTLKIQPAKLEDSAVYLCASSLVGGQETQYFGPGTRLLVL.

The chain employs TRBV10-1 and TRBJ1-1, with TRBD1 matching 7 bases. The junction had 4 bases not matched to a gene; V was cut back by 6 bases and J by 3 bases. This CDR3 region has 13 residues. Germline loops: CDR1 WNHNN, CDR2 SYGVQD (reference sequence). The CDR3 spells CASRGQSDTEAFF. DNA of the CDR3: TGCGCCAGCAGGGGACAGTCGGACACTGAAGCTTTCTTT.

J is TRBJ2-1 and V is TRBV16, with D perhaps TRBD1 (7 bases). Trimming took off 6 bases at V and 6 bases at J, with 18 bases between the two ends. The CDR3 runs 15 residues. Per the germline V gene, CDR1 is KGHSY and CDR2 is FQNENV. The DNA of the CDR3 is TGTGCCAGCAGTCCTCGGGGGCAGGGGGGCAATGAGCAGTTCTTC. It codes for CASSPRGQGGNEQFF. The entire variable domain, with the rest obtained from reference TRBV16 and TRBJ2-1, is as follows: GEEVAQTPKHLVRGEGQKAKLYCAPIKGHSYVFWYQQVLKNEFKFLISFQNENVFDETGMPKERFSAKCLPNSPCSLEIQATKLEDSAVYFCASSPRGQGGNEQFFGPGTRLTVL.

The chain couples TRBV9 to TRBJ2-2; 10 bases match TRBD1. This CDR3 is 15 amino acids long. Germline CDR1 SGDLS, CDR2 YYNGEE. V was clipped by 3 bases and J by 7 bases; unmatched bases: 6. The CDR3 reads CASSGRQGAGGELFF. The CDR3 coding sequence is TGTGCCAGCAGCGGCCGACAGGGGGCGGGCGGGGAGCTGTTTTTT.

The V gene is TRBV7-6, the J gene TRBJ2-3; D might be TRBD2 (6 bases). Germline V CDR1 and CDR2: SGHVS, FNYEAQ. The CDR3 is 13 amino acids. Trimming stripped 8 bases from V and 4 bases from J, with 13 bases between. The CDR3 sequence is CASGLTRADTQYF. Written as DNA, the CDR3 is TGTGCCAGCGGCCTGACTAGGGCAGATACGCAGTATTTT.

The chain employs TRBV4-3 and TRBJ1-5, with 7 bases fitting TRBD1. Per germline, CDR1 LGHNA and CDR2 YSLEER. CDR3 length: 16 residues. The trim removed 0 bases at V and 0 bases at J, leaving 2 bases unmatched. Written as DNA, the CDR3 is TGCGCCAGCAGCCAAGATTACAGGGGTAGCAATCAGCCCCAGCATTTT. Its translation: CASSQDYRGSNQPQHF.

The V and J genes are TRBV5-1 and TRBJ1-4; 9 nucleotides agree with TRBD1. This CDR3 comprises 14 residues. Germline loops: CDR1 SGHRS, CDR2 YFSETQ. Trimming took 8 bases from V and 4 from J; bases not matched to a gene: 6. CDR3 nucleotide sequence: TGCGCCAGTACGACAGGGGGACTTAATGAAAAACTGTTTTTT. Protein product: CASTTGGLNEKLFF.

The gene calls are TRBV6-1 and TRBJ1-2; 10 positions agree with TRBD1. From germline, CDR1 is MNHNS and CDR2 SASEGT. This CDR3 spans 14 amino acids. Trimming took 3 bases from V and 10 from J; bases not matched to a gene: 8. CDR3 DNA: TGTGCCAGCAGTGATATCGGGACAGGGGTATCCTACACCTTC. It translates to CASSDIGTGVSYTF.

The CDR3 DNA reads as TGTGCCAGCAGCACCAGCGGGACAGGCGGAAACACCATATATTTT. Its translation is CASSTSGTGGNTIYF. The chain recombines TRBV7-6 with TRBJ1-3, with 8 bases lining up with TRBD1. The CDR3 is made up of 15 amino acids. V lost 5 bases and J lost 4; bases outside the gene matches: 7. Germline lookup yields CDR1 SGHVS and CDR2 FNYEAQ.

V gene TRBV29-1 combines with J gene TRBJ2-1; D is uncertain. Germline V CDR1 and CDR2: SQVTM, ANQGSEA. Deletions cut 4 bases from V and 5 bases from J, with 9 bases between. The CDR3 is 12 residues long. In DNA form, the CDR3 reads TGCAGCGTTGCAATGTCCCACAATGAGCAGTTCTTC. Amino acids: CSVAMSHNEQFF.

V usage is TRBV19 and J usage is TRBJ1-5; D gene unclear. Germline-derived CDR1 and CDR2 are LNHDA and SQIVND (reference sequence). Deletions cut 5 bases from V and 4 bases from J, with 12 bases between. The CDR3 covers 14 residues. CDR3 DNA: TGTGCCAGTAGTCACCGGGAACCAAATCAGCCCCAGCATTTT. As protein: CASSHREPNQPQHF.